This T cell receptor beta chain was found in a study of response to subunit inactivated influenza vaccine. Study-level points and caveats: The authors put forward the suggestion that each seasonal influenza vaccination may bring in only a limited number of new T cells.

Germline loops: CDR1 ENHRY, CDR2 SYGVKD. The CDR3 totals 16 residues. J gave up 3 bases and V 2 bases, and 9 bases lay outside the gene matches. TCRdb redid the calling of the RT-PCR reads with MiXCR, one entry per CDR3 protein. The sample records hundreds of thousands of distinct CDR3 sequences, more than 11% being singletons. Remarks on this clonotype: Its target is not known.

The J gene is TRBJ2-5, the V gene TRBV10-3; 7 bases line up with TRBD2. The receptor's source is a man aged 50 or older who received an inactivated influenza vaccine. The sample here was PBMCs from blood, taken about 14 days before vaccination. CDR3 sequence (DNA): TGTGCCATCAGTGAGAAGGCGGGAGTCAAGGAAGAGACCCAGTACTTC. Encoded protein: CAISEKAGVKEETQYF.